Sequencing of this TCR beta chain was carried out in a study of blood T cell repertoires in COVID-19. About the study: The United States, Italy and Spain supplied acute and convalescent COVID-19 samples. Sample material is recorded as cDNA or gDNA derived from T cells, B-cell-depleted T cells, or PBMCs.

Trimming removed 3 bases at V and 4 bases at J, with 12 bases between. The length of the CDR3 is 13 residues. Germline CDR1 and CDR2: GTSNPN and SVGIG (reference sequence). This clone appeared once. Original processing notes: For nucleated cells, counts were estimated from reference gene primer amplification. Using immunoSEQ multiplex PCR, the repertoire was profiled, and TCRdb retains in-frame clones only, with some absent. V and J calls and clone size are as listed in that table; D and trimming were resolved from the DNA. The sample lists 52,000 or so clones; roughly 87% were seen once. V gene TRBV30 combines with J gene TRBJ1-1; no reliable D call. This sequence was found in a man aged 35-49 years with COVID-19, enrolled during active disease. Sequenced: peripheral blood. The CDR3 loop reads CAWRSLSPTEAFF. The CDR3 region has the DNA TGTGCCTGGAGGTCACTTTCCCCCACTGAAGCTTTCTTT.